This T cell receptor beta chain was captured in a study of T cell responses to AZD1222 COVID-19 vaccine. Study outcomes and limitations: Spike-specific TCR breadth and depth went up after people got two AZD1222 doses. Of the AZD1222 recipients, only 5 to 7 were seropositive at baseline. Vaccine-associated CD4 TCRs ranged over spike, dominating at 160-218 and 743-854.

Points on this clone: Its specificity is not known.

The repertoire was sequenced with immunoSEQ multiplex PCR; TCRdb's copy has only in-frame clones and lacks some. This table has roughly 100,000 clones, more than 85% appearing once. This CDR3 region has 12 residues. The V end lost 4 bases, the J end lost 5 bases, and 5 bases lay between the germline ends. The germline gives CDR1 MNHNY, CDR2 SVGAGI (reference sequence). This chain uses TRBV6-6 with TRBJ1-4; the D is unclear. The receptor comes from an adult in good health. Sequenced material: peripheral blood, taken on day 0 of AZD1222 vaccination. CDR3 amino acids: CASSFQNEKLFF. The DNA of the CDR3 is TGTGCCAGCAGTTTTCAGAATGAAAAACTGTTTTTT.